Reported below is one T cell receptor (beta chain). At one end, the junction sequence differs from germline, possibly due to a read error. This specimen comes from a study of blood T cells in healthy people across ages. Combining a sample-barcoded 5' primer with a J-beta primer mix, a second PCR ran for roughly 7 to 12 cycles. TCRdb used MiXCR to reprocess the 5' RACE reads, holding one entry per CDR3 protein. The sample holds about 570,000 distinct CDR3 sequences; approximately 30% are singletons and the top ten take 18%. CDR3 length: 16 amino acids. Germline V gene data show CDR1 as MGHDK and CDR2 as SYGVNS.

This sequence joins TRBV25-1 and TRBJ1-6; D is unresolved. The receptor was isolated from a woman aged 65 to 85 in good health. What was sequenced was blood. The DNA for the CDR3 is TGTGCCAGCAAGGAATCGGCAGCGTCCTTTAATTCACCCCTCCACTTT. Amino acids: CASKESAASFNSPLHF.